Reported below is one T cell receptor (beta chain). These data are taken from a study of blood T cell repertoires in COVID-19. In the study's own analysis: Nucleated cell counts were estimated from reference gene primer amplification. This table comes from immunoSEQ multiplex PCR, and its TCRdb copy is limited to in-frame clones, with some not included. V and J calls and clone size come straight from that table; D and trimming were deduced from the DNA. This table has about 240,000 clones, about 80% appearing once. CDR1 MGHRA and CDR2 YSYEKL come from the germline V gene. The CDR3 sequence is 16 residues long. Trimming removed 3 bases from V and 4 bases from J, with 18 bases in between.

V is TRBV4-1 and J is TRBJ1-2; possible D gene TRBD1, 6 bases. The sequenced sample consisted of peripheral blood. The receptor comes from a woman of 80 years or more with acute or convalescent COVID-19. Here the CDR3 reads CASSHLLRDKSYGYTF. CDR3 coding DNA: TGCGCCAGCAGCCATCTCCTTAGGGACAAGTCCTATGGCTACACCTTC.